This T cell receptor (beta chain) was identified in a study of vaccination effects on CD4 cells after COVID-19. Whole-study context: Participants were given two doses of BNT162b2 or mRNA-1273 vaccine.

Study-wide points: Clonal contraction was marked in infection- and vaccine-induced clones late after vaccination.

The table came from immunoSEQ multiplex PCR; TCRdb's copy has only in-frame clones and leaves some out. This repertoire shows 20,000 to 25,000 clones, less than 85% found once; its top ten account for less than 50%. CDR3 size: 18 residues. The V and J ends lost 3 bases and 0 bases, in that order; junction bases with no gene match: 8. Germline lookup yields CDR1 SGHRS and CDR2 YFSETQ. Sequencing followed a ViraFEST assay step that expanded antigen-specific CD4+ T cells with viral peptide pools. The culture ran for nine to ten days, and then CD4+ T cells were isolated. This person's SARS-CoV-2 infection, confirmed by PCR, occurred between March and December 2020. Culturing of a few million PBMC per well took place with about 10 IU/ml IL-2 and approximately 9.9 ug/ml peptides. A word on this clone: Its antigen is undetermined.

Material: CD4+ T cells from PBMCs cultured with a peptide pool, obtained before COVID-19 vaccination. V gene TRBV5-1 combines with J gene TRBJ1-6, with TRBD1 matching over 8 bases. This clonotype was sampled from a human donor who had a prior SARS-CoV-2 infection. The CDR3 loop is CASSWGTGPSSYNSPLHF. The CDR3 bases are TGCGCCAGCAGCTGGGGGACAGGACCCAGCTCCTATAATTCACCCCTCCACTTT.